This T cell receptor beta chain was captured by sequencing in a study of T-cell memory formation after mild COVID-19. TCRdb re-called the 5' RACE reads with MiXCR, one entry per CDR3 protein. The sample lists around 130,000 distinct CDR3 sequences; around 15% were seen once. The CDR3 is 18 residues long. Per germline, CDR1 SGHDT and CDR2 YYEEEE. The V end was cut by 1 base, the J end by 1 base, with 19 bases between. The sequenced sample was PBMCs or a T cell subset sorted from them (not recorded which). The chain couples TRBV5-6 to TRBJ2-3; D may correspond to TRBD1 or TRBD2 (6 bases each). This TCR came from an adult woman who had mild COVID-19 (a few samples of this study predate the infection). Cell type and time point are not known. The CDR3 nucleotides are TGTGCCAGCAGCTTGATCCTGGTTAGGGGGGCCGGCACAGATACGCAGTATTTT. It codes for CASSLILVRGAGTDTQYF.